The 18 T cell receptor beta chains below come from one sample, sequenced in a study of blood T cell repertoires in COVID-19. Sequencing was performed with immunoSEQ multiplex PCR; in TCRdb, only in-frame clones are kept and a portion is missing. The profile shows about 12,000 clones, about 89% of them singletons. Sample: peripheral blood. These receptor sequences come from a woman aged 60-75 years with active COVID-19.

V gene TRBV6-6 combines with J gene TRBJ2-1; D unresolved. The CDR3 totals 15 residues. Looked up from germline, CDR1 is MNHNY and CDR2 is SVGAGI (reference sequence). The V end lost 8 bases, the J end lost 0 bases, and 14 bases lay between the germline ends. Written as DNA, the CDR3 is TGTGCCAGCGTCGCGGAATTATCCTCCTACAATGAGCAGTTCTTC. Residues: CASVAELSSYNEQFF.

The V call is TRBV3-1 (or the pseudogene TRBV3-2), the J call TRBJ2-2, with no clear D. V was cut by 2 bases and J by 8 bases, with 12 bases left in between. CDR3 length: 14 amino acids. Germline V gene lookup returns CDR1 LGHDT and CDR2 YNNKEL (reference sequence). The CDR3: CASSQRQARGELFF. CDR3 sequence (DNA): TGTGCCAGCAGCCAAAGGCAGGCACGGGGGGAGCTGTTTTTT.

The chain has TRBV6-5 and TRBJ2-7; D is possibly TRBD2 (5 bases). Trimming took off 6 bases at V and 0 bases at J, with 9 bases between the two ends. CDR1 MNHEY and CDR2 SVGAGI come from the germline V gene. The CDR3 extends over 13 amino acids. The CDR3: CASRLGSSYEQYF. The CDR3 nucleotides are TGTGCCAGCAGACTAGGGAGCTCCTACGAGCAGTACTTC.

CDR3 bases: TGCAGCGTTGGTAGGGGGCAAGGTGGCTACACCTTC. It encodes CSVGRGQGGYTF. The chain employs TRBV29-1 and TRBJ1-2, with 7 bases fitting TRBD1. Trimming at V came to 4 bases and at J to 7 bases, leaving 6 bases not matched to a gene. Germline-derived CDR1 and CDR2 are SQVTM and ANQGSEA. The length of the CDR3 is 12 residues. Full variable domain (missing parts from reference TRBV29-1 and TRBJ1-2): SAVISQKPSRDICQRGTSLTIQCQVDSQVTMMFWYRQQPGQSLTLIATANQGSEATYESGFVIDKFPISRPNLTFSTLTVSNMSPEDSSIYLCSVGRGQGGYTFGSGTRLTVV.

The chain couples TRBV4-2 to TRBJ2-5; D remains unclear. The germline V gene has CDR1 LGHNA and CDR2 YNFKEQ. The V gene lost 0 bases and the J gene lost 3 bases, with 5 bases spanning the gap. This CDR3 is 13 amino acids long. The CDR3 region is CASSQDDKETQYF. The CDR3 DNA reads TGTGCCAGCAGCCAAGATGACAAAGAGACCCAGTACTTC.

This chain connects TRBV28 to TRBJ1-2; a weak D match, TRBD1 (6 bases). The CDR3 spans 16 residues. Germline CDR1 reads MDHEN; CDR2 reads SYDVKM. V gave up 5 bases and J gave up 0 bases, with 16 bases separating them. The CDR3 loop is CASSRAGTQTNYGYTF. CDR3 DNA: TGTGCCAGCAGTCGCGCCGGGACACAGACTAACTATGGCTACACCTTC.

This clone was picked up one time. CDR3 loop: CASSPGTGFETQYF. The DNA for the CDR3 is TGTGCCAGCTCACCGGGGACAGGGTTCGAGACCCAGTACTTC. V usage is TRBV18 and J usage is TRBJ2-5; TRBD1 agrees at 9 bases. This CDR3 region has 14 residues. V shed 3 bases and J 5 bases; nucleotides not matched to a gene: 4. Germline values: CDR1 KGHSH, CDR2 LQKENI.

This clone is large by share. V is TRBV19 and J is TRBJ2-5; 14 bases align to TRBD2. The germline V gene encodes CDR1 LNHDA and CDR2 SQIVND (reference sequence). The CDR3 totals 17 residues. The V and J ends lost 4 bases and 4 bases, in that order; junction bases with no gene match: 8. CDR3 sequence: CASSRRGLAGVLETQYF. The CDR3 nucleotides are TGTGCCAGTAGTAGGAGGGGACTAGCGGGAGTTCTAGAGACCCAGTACTTC.

The V and J genes are TRBV9 and TRBJ1-1; D is uncertain. The germline V gene has CDR1 SGDLS and CDR2 YYNGEE. The CDR3 length is 15 residues. Trimming pared 2 bases from V and 1 base from J, leaving 12 bases between. The CDR3 DNA reads TGTGCCAGCAGCGTTGGGTCTCGGGGGAACACTGAAGCTTTCTTT. Encoded protein: CASSVGSRGNTEAFF.

This chain uses TRBV6-5 with TRBJ2-7, with 10 bases lining up with TRBD1. V gave up 7 bases and J gave up 3 bases; unmatched junction bases: 9. The CDR3 has 15 amino acids. Germline V gene lookup returns CDR1 MNHEY and CDR2 SVGAGI. CDR3 sequence (DNA): TGTGCCAGCACCCAGGGAAGGGACAGGGGCTACGAGCAGTACTTC. Protein sequence: CASTQGRDRGYEQYF.

The chain is built from TRBV7-9 and TRBJ2-1; TRBD2 matches 7 bases. Germline CDR1 is SEHNR and CDR2 is FQNEAQ (reference sequence). This CDR3 spans 14 amino acids. V lost 5 bases to trimming and J lost 9 bases; unmatched junction nucleotides: 10. The CDR3 protein is CASSLGGGPGEQFF. CDR3 nucleotides: TGTGCCAGCAGCCTGGGGGGGGGACCCGGTGAGCAGTTCTTC.

J is TRBJ1-6 and V is TRBV30; D ambiguous. CDR1 and CDR2 from the germline V gene are GTSNPN and SVGIG (reference sequence). The V gene lost 2 bases and the J gene lost 7 bases, with 12 bases spanning the gap. This CDR3 spans 14 amino acids. CDR3 residues: CAWSLGIKNSPLHF. CDR3 DNA sequence: TGTGCCTGGAGTCTCGGGATAAAGAATTCACCCCTCCACTTT.

V is TRBV5-1 and J is TRBJ2-5; D is possibly TRBD1 (5 bases). V was pared by 0 bases and J by 5 bases, with 11 bases between. CDR1 SGHRS and CDR2 YFSETQ come from the germline V gene. The CDR3 is made up of 14 amino acids. The CDR3 bases are TGCGCCAGCAGCTTGGAACCCCAGGGTGAGACCCAGTACTTC. This codes for CASSLEPQGETQYF.

This rearrangement joins TRBV9 to TRBJ2-2; 9 nucleotides align to TRBD1. This CDR3 is 18 amino acids long. The germline V gene has CDR1 SGDLS and CDR2 YYNGEE. Unmatched junction bases numbered 12, after V lost 2 bases and J lost 4 bases. CDR3 loop: CASSVGYRDRVITGELFF. In DNA, the CDR3 is TGTGCCAGCAGCGTTGGGTACCGGGACAGGGTTATCACCGGGGAGCTGTTTTTT.

The chain combines TRBV6-5 with TRBJ1-5; 8 nucleotides align to TRBD1. This CDR3 comprises 15 residues. The trim removed 6 bases at V and 4 bases at J, leaving 8 bases unmatched. The germline gives CDR1 MNHEY, CDR2 SVGAGI. The CDR3 nucleotides are TGTGCCAGCAGATCCGGGACAGGCGGGAATCAGCCCCAGCATTTT. Residues: CASRSGTGGNQPQHF.

The chain has TRBV6-2 or TRBV6-3 and TRBJ2-1; 11 bases map to TRBD2. CDR1 is MNHEY, CDR2 SVGEGT, per germline. V gave up 5 bases and J gave up 1 base; unmatched junction bases: 7. CDR3 length: 17 amino acids. CDR3 sequence: CASSGSGLAVSYNEQFF. The DNA for the CDR3 is TGTGCCAGCAGTGGATCGGGACTAGCGGTTTCCTACAATGAGCAGTTCTTC.

This chain links TRBV5-8 with TRBJ1-2; D perhaps matches TRBD1 (5 bases). The CDR3 consists of 14 residues. Germline CDR1 reads SGHTS; CDR2 reads YDEGEE. Trimming took 2 bases from V and 8 from J, leaving 16 bases between them. The CDR3 protein is CASSLPRGDKGYTF. The CDR3 DNA follows: TGTGCCAGCAGCTTACCGCGGGGGGATAAAGGCTACACCTTC.

The chain employs TRBV19 and TRBJ2-1, with D uncertain. In germline, CDR1 is LNHDA, CDR2 SQIVND (reference sequence). The V gene lost 6 bases and the J gene lost 8 bases, with 17 bases spanning the gap. The CDR3 runs 14 residues. The CDR3 bases are TGTGCCAGTAGCCGCCCTCAAATGGGCCATGAGCAGTTCTTC. Its protein is CASSRPQMGHEQFF.